A selection of T cell receptor beta chains follows, all from one sample in a study of blood T cell repertoires in COVID-19. Sequencing used immunoSEQ multiplex PCR; TCRdb keeps in-frame clones, though not all of them. The sample gives about 280,000 clones, roughly nine tenths of which show up once; 2% to 2.5% is in the top ten. Sequenced: peripheral blood. All receptors derive from a man aged 50 to 59 with acute or convalescent COVID-19. Both conserved end residues are part of each CDR3. A D gene is named only where the DNA matches it firmly. Not every row has a clone size; where given, it reads once, few, many or a size class.

V: TRBV5-3
J: TRBJ2-7
D: -
size: -
DNA: TGTGCCAGAAGCCTCCTGACGGCAGACAGAGACTTC
CDR3: CARSLLTADRDF

V: TRBV15
J: TRBJ2-7
D: TRBD2
size: -
DNA: TGTGCCACCAGGTTTTCTAGCGGGTTCGGAGCGCAGTACTTC
CDR3: CATRFSSGFGAQYF

V: TRBV2
J: TRBJ1-2
D: -
size: -
DNA: TGTGCCAGCACCCCCCTGTCGCAGGGCTACACCTTC
CDR3: CASTPLSQGYTF

V: TRBV5-5
J: TRBJ2-2
D: TRBD1
size: -
DNA: TGTGCCAGCAGCTTGGGGGCAGGGGGTTTGACCGGGGAGCTGTTTTTT
CDR3: CASSLGAGGLTGELFF

V: TRBV18
J: TRBJ1-5
D: -
size: -
DNA: TGTGCCAGCTCCTTAGCAGGGGGCAATCAGCCCCAGCATTTT
CDR3: CASSLAGGNQPQHF

V: TRBV6-5
J: TRBJ1-1
D: TRBD1
size: -
DNA: TGTGCCAGTCTGACAGGGGGTTTGGACACTGAAGCTTTCTTT
CDR3: CASLTGGLDTEAFF

V: TRBV9
J: TRBJ2-1
D: TRBD2
size: -
DNA: TGTGCCAGCAGCGCGAGCGGGACTACCTACAATGAGCAGTTCTTC
CDR3: CASSASGTTYNEQFF

V: TRBV21-1
J: TRBJ2-5
D: -
size: -
DNA: TGTGCCAGCAGCATCCCGGAGGAGACAGGGGTTCAAGAGACCCAGTACTTC
CDR3: CASSIPEETGVQETQYF

V: TRBV30
J: TRBJ1-3
D: -
size: -
DNA: TGTGCCTGGGCCACAAAAGGCGAGGGGGACACCATATATTTT
CDR3: CAWATKGEGDTIYF

V: TRBV11-2
J: TRBJ2-4
D: -
size: once
DNA: TGTGCCAGCAGCATAGCCCTAAAGAACATTCAGTACTTC
CDR3: CASSIALKNIQYF

V: TRBV19
J: TRBJ2-7
D: -
size: -
DNA: TGTGCCAGTAGTATGGCCTCGGCGCGGGGTTACGAGCAGTACTTC
CDR3: CASSMASARGYEQYF

V: TRBV18
J: TRBJ2-7
D: TRBD2
size: -
DNA: TGTGCCAGCTCACCACTGTTTCTAGCGGAATCCTACGAGCAGTACTTC
CDR3: CASSPLFLAESYEQYF

V: TRBV30
J: TRBJ2-3
D: -
size: few
DNA: TGTGCCTGGAGTGTATGGGGGGTGGCCCGCGCAGATACGCAGTATTTT
CDR3: CAWSVWGVARADTQYF

V: TRBV5-1
J: TRBJ1-6
D: -
size: -
DNA: TGCGCCAGCAGCTTGGCCGGAGGAAACTATAATTCACCCCTCCACTTT
CDR3: CASSLAGGNYNSPLHF

V: TRBV3-1/TRBV3-2
J: TRBJ1-4
D: -
size: -
DNA: TGTGCCAGCACCTCGGAGGGGGAAAAACTGTTTTTT
CDR3: CASTSEGEKLFF

V: TRBV5-6
J: TRBJ2-3
D: TRBD2
size: -
DNA: TGTGCCAGCAGCACAACTAGCGGGGGTCGCACAGATACGCAGTATTTT
CDR3: CASSTTSGGRTDTQYF

V: TRBV12-3/TRBV12-4
J: TRBJ1-2
D: TRBD1
size: -
DNA: TGTGCCAGCAGTTTGACAGGGGGCGATGGCTACACCTTC
CDR3: CASSLTGGDGYTF

V: TRBV19
J: TRBJ1-3
D: -
size: -
DNA: TGTGCCAGTCGGGACAACTCTGGAAACACCATATATTTT
CDR3: CASRDNSGNTIYF

V: TRBV2
J: TRBJ1-4
D: -
size: -
DNA: TGTGCCAGCAGTTTACAGGGAACTAATGAAAAACTGTTTTTT
CDR3: CASSLQGTNEKLFF

V: TRBV27
J: TRBJ1-2
D: TRBD1
size: few
DNA: TGTGCCAGCAGTTTTAGGACAGGGGATGGCTACACCTTC
CDR3: CASSFRTGDGYTF

V: TRBV19
J: TRBJ2-1
D: TRBD1
size: once
DNA: TGTGCCAGTAGTCCCGACAGGGGTCTCAATGAGCAGTTCTTC
CDR3: CASSPDRGLNEQFF

V: TRBV5-5
J: TRBJ2-7
D: -
size: -
DNA: TGTGCCAGCAGCTTGAGGGGGAGCCCCTACGAGCAGTACTTC
CDR3: CASSLRGSPYEQYF

V: TRBV2
J: TRBJ1-2
D: TRBD1
size: -
DNA: TGTGCCACCGCCGGGACAGGGGGCGGGGGCTACACCTTC
CDR3: CATAGTGGGGYTF

V: TRBV7-2
J: TRBJ2-3
D: TRBD2
size: -
DNA: TGTGCCAGCAGCTTACTAGCGGGGGCCCCTAGCGCAGATACGCAGTATTTT
CDR3: CASSLLAGAPSADTQYF

V: TRBV5-1
J: TRBJ2-5
D: TRBD1
size: -
DNA: TGCGCCAGCAGCTGGGGACAGCTCCAAGAGACCCAGTACTTC
CDR3: CASSWGQLQETQYF

V: TRBV5-1
J: TRBJ2-2
D: -
size: -
DNA: TGCGCCAGTTCCCCTGGGACACCGAACACCGGGGAGCTGTTTTTT
CDR3: CASSPGTPNTGELFF

V: TRBV5-6
J: TRBJ1-6
D: -
size: -
DNA: TGTGCCAGCAGCTTGCCGGGAGAATCCAATTCACCCCTCCACTTT
CDR3: CASSLPGESNSPLHF

V: TRBV27
J: TRBJ1-2
D: -
size: -
DNA: TGTGCCAGCAGTAACAGGGAAGGTACCTATGGCTACACCTTC
CDR3: CASSNREGTYGYTF

V: TRBV19
J: TRBJ1-5
D: -
size: -
DNA: TGTGCCAGTAGTATCGGGGGGGGGAGCAATCAGCCCCAGCATTTT
CDR3: CASSIGGGSNQPQHF

V: TRBV2
J: TRBJ1-2
D: -
size: once
DNA: TGTGCCAGCAAAAGCGGGCCTAACTATGGCTACACCTTC
CDR3: CASKSGPNYGYTF

V: TRBV29-1
J: TRBJ1-5
D: -
size: -
DNA: TGCAGCGTTGGGTTAGGGGGGGATCAGCCCCAGCATTTT
CDR3: CSVGLGGDQPQHF

V: TRBV7-3
J: TRBJ1-1
D: -
size: -
DNA: TGTGCCAGCAGCTTAAGTGGGGCTCCCAACACTGAAGCTTTCTTT
CDR3: CASSLSGAPNTEAFF

V: TRBV6-5
J: TRBJ2-3
D: TRBD1
size: once
DNA: TGTGCCAGCAGTTACACGGGACAGGGGGCAGATACGCAGTATTTT
CDR3: CASSYTGQGADTQYF

V: TRBV5-1
J: TRBJ2-5
D: TRBD2
size: -
DNA: TGCGCCAGCAGTCGACTAGCGGGGGCCCAGGAGACCCAGTACTTC
CDR3: CASSRLAGAQETQYF

V: TRBV6-5
J: TRBJ1-1
D: -
size: -
DNA: TGTGCCAGCACTAATTCGCCCCCGTTACCTTTCTTT
CDR3: CASTNSPPLPFF

V: TRBV11-1
J: TRBJ1-5
D: TRBD1
size: -
DNA: TGTGCCAGCAGCTTAGCGGGGACAGGGGGATCTCAGCCCCAGCATTTT
CDR3: CASSLAGTGGSQPQHF

V: TRBV19
J: TRBJ2-2
D: -
size: -
DNA: TGTGCCAGTAGTATGAGTCATATCAACACCGGGGAGCTGTTTTTT
CDR3: CASSMSHINTGELFF

V: TRBV6-5
J: TRBJ1-5
D: -
size: -
DNA: TGTGCCAGCAGTCCGCCGACAGGTGTTGGGCAGCCCCAGCATTTT
CDR3: CASSPPTGVGQPQHF

V: TRBV20-1
J: TRBJ1-1
D: -
size: once
DNA: TGCAGTGCTAGCGCGGAGGAAGCTTTCTTT
CDR3: CSASAEEAFF

V: TRBV11-2
J: TRBJ2-5
D: TRBD2
size: -
DNA: TGTGCCAGCAGTGTAGCGGGGGGCCTTCAAGAGACCCAGTACTTC
CDR3: CASSVAGGLQETQYF

V: TRBV2
J: TRBJ2-7
D: TRBD1
size: -
DNA: TGTGCCTCCGGGACAGGGGGGTACGAGCAGTACTTC
CDR3: CASGTGGYEQYF

V: TRBV19
J: TRBJ1-1
D: -
size: -
DNA: TGTGCCAGTAGTATCGACACCTACACTGAAGCTTTCTTT
CDR3: CASSIDTYTEAFF

V: TRBV14
J: TRBJ2-7
D: -
size: -
DNA: TGTGCCAGCAGCCTCCCTGGGCCGTACGAGCAGTACTTC
CDR3: CASSLPGPYEQYF

V: TRBV9
J: TRBJ1-4
D: TRBD1
size: -
DNA: TGTGCCAGCAGCGTAGGGGGGACAGGGAATGAAAAACTGTTTTTT
CDR3: CASSVGGTGNEKLFF

V: TRBV6-6
J: TRBJ1-5
D: TRBD1
size: -
DNA: TGTGCCAGCAGCCCACCGGGACAGGGGGCGAATCAGCCCCAGCATTTT
CDR3: CASSPPGQGANQPQHF

V: TRBV4-2
J: TRBJ2-2
D: -
size: -
DNA: TGTGCCAGCAGCCAAGAATCAGACACCGGGGAGCTGTTTTTT
CDR3: CASSQESDTGELFF

V: TRBV19
J: TRBJ2-7
D: -
size: -
DNA: TGTGCCAGTAGCTCCAGGGCAGCAACGTACGAGCAGTACTTC
CDR3: CASSSRAATYEQYF

V: TRBV7-8
J: TRBJ1-6
D: TRBD1
size: -
DNA: TGTGCCAGCAGCTCCACTACAGGGGAGCATTCACCCCTCCACTTT
CDR3: CASSSTTGEHSPLHF

V: TRBV19
J: TRBJ2-7
D: -
size: -
DNA: TGTGCCAGTAGTAGCACAGGAAGTAGCTCCTACGAGCAGTACTTC
CDR3: CASSSTGSSSYEQYF

V: TRBV7-3
J: TRBJ1-1
D: TRBD1
size: -
DNA: TGTGCCAGCAGCTCGGACAGGGGGACTGAAGCTTTCTTT
CDR3: CASSSDRGTEAFF

V: TRBV10-3
J: TRBJ2-5
D: TRBD2
size: -
DNA: TGTGCCATCAGGGCTAGCGGGGGGAATATCCAAGAGACCCAGTACTTC
CDR3: CAIRASGGNIQETQYF

V: TRBV3-1/TRBV3-2
J: TRBJ1-2
D: -
size: once
DNA: TGTGCCAGCAGCCAACAGGGACTGGGGGGCTACACCTTC
CDR3: CASSQQGLGGYTF

V: TRBV7-9
J: TRBJ2-6
D: -
size: once
DNA: TGTGCCAGCAGCAACACCCCCACTGGGGCCAACGTCCTGACTTTC
CDR3: CASSNTPTGANVLTF

V: TRBV7-3
J: TRBJ1-1
D: -
size: -
DNA: TGTGCCAGCAGTCTGGGCAACGTCGGATCTGAAGCTTTCTTT
CDR3: CASSLGNVGSEAFF

V: TRBV6-5
J: TRBJ2-2
D: -
size: once
DNA: TGTGCCAGCAGTTACTCGCGGGGATCCGGGGAGCTGTTTTTT
CDR3: CASSYSRGSGELFF

V: TRBV30
J: TRBJ1-2
D: -
size: -
DNA: TGTGCCTTTCAAAGGGGGTTCCGGTATGGCTACACCTTC
CDR3: CAFQRGFRYGYTF

V: TRBV10-1
J: TRBJ1-1
D: -
size: -
DNA: TGCGCCAGCACCCCTAGTAGGGGAGGCGCTGAAGCTTTCTTT
CDR3: CASTPSRGGAEAFF

V: TRBV7-7
J: TRBJ2-2
D: TRBD2
size: -
DNA: TGTGCTAGCAGCCCCCGCGGGGGGTTTGCCGGGGAGCTGTTTTTT
CDR3: CASSPRGGFAGELFF

V: TRBV7-2
J: TRBJ1-1
D: -
size: -
DNA: TGTGCCAGCAGCGTGGTTCGGGGGGATGAAGCTTTCTTT
CDR3: CASSVVRGDEAFF